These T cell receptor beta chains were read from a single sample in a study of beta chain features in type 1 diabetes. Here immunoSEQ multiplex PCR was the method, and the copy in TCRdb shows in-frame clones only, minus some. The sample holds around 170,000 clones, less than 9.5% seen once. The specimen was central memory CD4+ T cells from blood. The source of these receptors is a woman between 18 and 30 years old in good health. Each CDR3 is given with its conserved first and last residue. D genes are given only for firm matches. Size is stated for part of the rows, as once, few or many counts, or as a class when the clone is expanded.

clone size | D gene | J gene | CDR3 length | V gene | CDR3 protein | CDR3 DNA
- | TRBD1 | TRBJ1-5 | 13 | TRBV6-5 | CASIGTGNQPQHF | TGTGCCAGCATTGGGACAGGCAATCAGCCCCAGCATTTT
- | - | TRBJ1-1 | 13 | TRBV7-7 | CASSRLGGTEAFF | TGTGCTAGCAGCCGTCTAGGGGGAACTGAAGCTTTCTTT
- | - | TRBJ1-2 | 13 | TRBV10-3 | CAISESTDYGYTF | TGTGCCATCAGTGAGTCTACGGACTATGGCTACACCTTC
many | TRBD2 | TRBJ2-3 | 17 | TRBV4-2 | CASSLRTSGRARDTQYF | TGTGCCAGCAGCCTACGGACTAGCGGGAGGGCTAGAGATACGCAGTATTTT
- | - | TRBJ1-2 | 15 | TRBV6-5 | CASSPYYRDDYGYTF | TGTGCCAGCAGCCCCTACTACAGGGATGACTATGGCTACACCTTC
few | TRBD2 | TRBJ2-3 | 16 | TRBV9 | CASSLGTSGGADTQYF | TGTGCCAGCAGCCTCGGGACTAGCGGGGGGGCCGATACGCAGTATTTT
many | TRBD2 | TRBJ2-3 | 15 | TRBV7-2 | CASSLLAARTDTQYF | TGTGCCAGCAGCTTACTAGCGGCCCGCACAGATACGCAGTATTTT
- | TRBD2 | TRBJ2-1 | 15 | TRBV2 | CASSGGADSYNEQFF | TGTGCCAGCAGCGGGGGGGCGGACTCCTACAATGAGCAGTTCTTC
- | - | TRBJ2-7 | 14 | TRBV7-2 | CASSLDPGAGEQYF | TGTGCCAGCAGCTTAGATCCAGGCGCTGGCGAGCAGTACTTC
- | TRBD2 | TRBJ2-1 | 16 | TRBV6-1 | CASSDFGGRARNEQFF | TGTGCCAGCAGTGACTTTGGCGGGAGGGCGAGAAATGAGCAGTTCTTC
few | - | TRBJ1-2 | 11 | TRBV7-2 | CASSHGGGYTF | TGCGCCAGCAGCCACGGAGGAGGCTACACCTTC
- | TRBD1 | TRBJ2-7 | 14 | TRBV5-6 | CASSFWDRYHEQYF | TGTGCCAGCAGCTTCTGGGACAGGTATCACGAGCAGTACTTC
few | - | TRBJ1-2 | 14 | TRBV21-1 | CASSRGGLNYGYTF | TGTGCCAGCAGCCGCGGCGGGTTAAACTATGGCTACACCTTC
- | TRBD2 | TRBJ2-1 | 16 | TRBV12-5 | CASGLTTTGTSNEQFF | TGTGCTAGTGGCCTGACGACGACCGGGACTAGTAATGAGCAGTTCTTC
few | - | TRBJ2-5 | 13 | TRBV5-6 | CASSRGRQETQYF | TGTGCCAGCAGCCGTGGTAGACAGGAGACCCAGTACTTC
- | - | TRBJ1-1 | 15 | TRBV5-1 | CASSLVQGLNTEAFF | TGCGCCAGCAGCTTGGTTCAGGGGCTGAACACTGAAGCTTTCTTT
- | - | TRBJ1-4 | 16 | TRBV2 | CASSEGASATNEKLFF | TGTGCCAGCAGTGAAGGGGCATCAGCAACTAATGAAAAACTGTTTTTT
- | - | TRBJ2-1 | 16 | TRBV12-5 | CASGPSGLGGEGEQFF | TGTGCTAGTGGCCCGAGCGGACTCGGTGGAGAGGGTGAGCAGTTCTTC
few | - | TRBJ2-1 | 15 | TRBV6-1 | CASSSREGPDNEQFF | TGTGCCAGCAGTTCCCGGGAAGGGCCGGACAATGAGCAGTTCTTC
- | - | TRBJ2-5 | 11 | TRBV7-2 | CASSPQETQYF | TGTGCCAGCAGCCCACAAGAGACCCAGTACTTC
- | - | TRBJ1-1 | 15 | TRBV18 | CASSRWEGWDTEAFF | TGTGCCAGCTCACGATGGGAGGGATGGGACACTGAAGCTTTCTTT
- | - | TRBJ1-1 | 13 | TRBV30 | CAWRQELNTEAFF | TGTGCCTGGAGACAGGAGTTGAACACTGAAGCTTTCTTT
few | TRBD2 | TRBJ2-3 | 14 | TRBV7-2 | CASSWTSGTDTQYF | TGTGCCAGCAGCTGGACTAGCGGCACAGATACGCAGTATTTT
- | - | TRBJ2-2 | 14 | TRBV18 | CASSLRTNTGELFF | TGTGCCAGCTCACTTCGGACAAACACCGGGGAGCTGTTTTTT
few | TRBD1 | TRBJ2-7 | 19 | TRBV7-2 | CASSPRVGIGQGLTYEQYF | TGTGCCAGCAGCCCACGGGTGGGGATTGGACAGGGCCTAACCTACGAGCAGTACTTC
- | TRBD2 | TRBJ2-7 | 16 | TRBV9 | CASSVDATSGSYEQYF | TGTGCCAGCAGCGTAGATGCGACTAGCGGGAGCTACGAGCAGTACTTC
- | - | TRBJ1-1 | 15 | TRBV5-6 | CASSLEAGSGTEAFF | TGTGCCAGCAGCTTGGAGGCAGGGTCGGGTACTGAAGCTTTCTTT
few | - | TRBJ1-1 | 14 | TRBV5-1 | CASSLDTGNTEAFF | TGCGCCAGCAGCTTGGACACAGGCAACACTGAAGCTTTCTTT
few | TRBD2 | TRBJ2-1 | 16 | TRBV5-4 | CASSWGGLAGSNEQFF | TGTGCCAGCAGCTGGGGGGGACTAGCGGGGAGCAATGAGCAGTTCTTC
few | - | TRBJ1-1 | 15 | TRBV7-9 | CASSLGAWENTEAFF | TGTGCCAGCAGCTTGGGGGCCTGGGAAAACACTGAAGCTTTCTTT
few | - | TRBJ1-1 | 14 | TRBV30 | CAWRPGDPNTEAFF | TGTGCCTGGAGACCGGGGGACCCGAACACTGAAGCTTTCTTT
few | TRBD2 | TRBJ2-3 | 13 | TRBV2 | CASGGLAGDTQYF | TGTGCCAGCGGGGGACTAGCGGGAGATACGCAGTATTTT
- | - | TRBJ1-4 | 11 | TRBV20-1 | CSAKHIEKLFF | TGCAGTGCTAAACATATTGAAAAACTGTTTTTT
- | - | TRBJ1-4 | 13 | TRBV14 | CASSQGELEKLFF | TGTGCCAGCAGCCAAGGGGAGTTGGAGAAACTGTTTTTT
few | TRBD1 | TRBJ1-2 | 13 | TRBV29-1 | CSASGQGNYGYTF | TGCAGCGCCTCCGGACAGGGGAACTATGGCTACACCTTC
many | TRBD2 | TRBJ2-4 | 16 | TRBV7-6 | CASSPRLADVKNIQYF | TGTGCCAGCAGCCCCCGACTAGCGGACGTCAAAAACATTCAGTACTTC
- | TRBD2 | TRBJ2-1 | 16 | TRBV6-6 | CASSYSSSGGGNEQFF | TGTGCCAGCAGTTACTCTTCTAGCGGGGGAGGGAATGAGCAGTTCTTC